Shown below are 24 T cell receptor beta chains from a single sample sequenced in a study of blood T cells in healthy people across ages. A second about 6 to 11 cycle PCR used barcoded and J-beta primers. Using its own MiXCR run on the 5' RACE reads, TCRdb lists one record per CDR3 protein. The table includes hundreds of thousands of distinct CDR3 sequences, roughly half detected once. The sequenced sample was blood. These receptors were collected from a man aged 55 to 70 in good health.

Only a few counts were recorded for this clonotype. V usage is TRBV20-1 and J usage is TRBJ2-7; 8 nucleotides agree with TRBD2. The J call may be in error: the DNA end matches TRBJ2-5 better. The CDR3 spans 15 residues. Germline V gives CDR1 DFQATT, CDR2 SNEGSKA (reference sequence). CDR3 coding DNA: TGCAGTGCTAGCACTAGCGGAACTCCCGGGGAGACCCAGTACTTC. Protein: CSASTSGTPGETQYF.

This clonotype has just a few counts. The chain has TRBV27 and TRBJ2-5; perhaps TRBD2 as D (6 bases). Matching the DNA end better, TRBJ2-7 makes the J call doubtful. This CDR3 region has 13 residues. CDR1 MNHEY and CDR2 SMNVEV come from the germline V gene (reference sequence). CDR3 DNA sequence: TGTGCCAGCAGTATAGCGGTGTCCTACGAGCAGTACTTC. It translates to CASSIAVSYEQYF.

This clonotype occurred many times. V is TRBV18 and J is TRBJ2-7; 8 bases fit TRBD1. The germline V gene has CDR1 KGHSH and CDR2 LQKENI. The CDR3 is 15 amino acids. V lost 8 bases, J lost 3 bases, and 12 bases stayed unmatched. In DNA, the CDR3 is TGTGCCAGCAGCCCGGGGACAGGAGGAAGCTACGAGCAGTACTTC. As protein: CASSPGTGGSYEQYF.

The rearrangement uses TRBV28 and TRBJ1-6, with 10 bases matching TRBD1. CDR1 MDHEN and CDR2 SYDVKM come from the germline V gene. The junction had 6 bases not matched to a gene; V was cut back by 6 bases and J by 1 base. This CDR3 contains 17 residues. Here the CDR3 reads CASRTGTGVSYNSPLHF. The CDR3 nucleotides read TGTGCCAGCAGAACCGGGACAGGGGTGTCCTATAATTCACCCCTCCACTTT.

V usage is TRBV10-3 and J usage is TRBJ2-1; 7 bases map to TRBD1. Germline assignment: CDR1 ENHRY and CDR2 SYGVKD. Trimming at V came to 3 bases and at J to 3 bases, leaving 14 bases not matched to a gene. The CDR3 has 18 residues. The CDR3 sequence: CAISEPGSRGIVYNEQFF. Written as DNA, the CDR3 is TGTGCCATCAGTGAACCCGGCTCCAGGGGGATTGTCTACAATGAGCAGTTCTTC.

The chain links TRBV6-2 or TRBV6-3 to TRBJ2-4; D not certain. CDR1 is MNHEY, CDR2 SVGEGT, per germline. Trimming shortened V by 0 bases and J by 9 bases, and 9 bases separated the two germline ends. The CDR3 covers 13 residues. The CDR3 region has the DNA TGTGCCAGCAGTTACTCCGAGACGGGCATTCAGTACTTC. The encoded protein is CASSYSETGIQYF.

This clonotype was counted between two and nine times. The chain is built from TRBV27 and TRBJ2-3; D unclear. Germline-derived CDR1 and CDR2 are MNHEY and SMNVEV (reference sequence). V lost 3 bases and J 0 bases, leaving 7 bases between the germline ends. The CDR3 has 14 residues. This CDR3 is CASSFLDSTDTQYF. The DNA for the CDR3 is TGTGCCAGCAGTTTCCTAGACAGCACAGATACGCAGTATTTT.

This clonotype was recorded many times. The chain joins TRBV5-1 to TRBJ2-1; 7 nucleotides line up with TRBD2. Trimming cost V 4 bases and J 1 base; bases outside gene matches: 8. The germline CDR1 and CDR2 sequences are SGHRS and YFSETQ. This CDR3 has 16 residues. The CDR3 DNA sequence: TGCGCCAGCAGCCGGAGGGGAGGGATGTCCTACAATGAGCAGTTCTTC. It translates to CASSRRGGMSYNEQFF. Looking up the rest from reference TRBV5-1 and TRBJ2-1 gives the full variable domain: KAGVTQTPRYLIKTRGQQVTLSCSPISGHRSVSWYQQTPGQGLQFLFEYFSETQRNKGNFPGRFSGRQFSNSRSEMNVSTLELGDSALYLCASSRRGGMSYNEQFFGPGTRLTVL.

The V call is TRBV20-1, the J call TRBJ2-5; 12 bases line up with TRBD2. V was pared by 5 bases and J by 5 bases, with 9 bases of the junction left unmatched. CDR3 size: 15 residues. Looked up from germline, CDR1 is DFQATT and CDR2 is SNEGSKA (reference sequence). DNA of the CDR3: TGCAGTGCTGGCCCGACTAGCGGGAGACTGGAGACCCAGTACTTC. It specifies CSAGPTSGRLETQYF.

The CDR3 loop reads CASSLGQDQYF. CDR3 coding DNA: TGTGCCAGCAGCTTAGGGCAGGATCAGTACTTC. The gene calls are TRBV7-2 and TRBJ2-4; the D is unclear. From germline, CDR1 is SGHTA and CDR2 FQGNSA. The V end lost 1 base, the J end lost 12 bases, and 7 bases lay between the germline ends. CDR3 length equals 11 residues.

In nucleotides, the CDR3 is TGTGCCAGCAGCTTAAGTAGAACCGGGGAGCTGTTTTTT. Its protein product is CASSLSRTGELFF. The rearrangement uses TRBV11-3 and TRBJ2-2; D uncertain. The V end was cut by 2 bases, the J end by 5 bases, with 6 bases between. Germline CDR1 reads SGHNT; CDR2 reads YENEEA. CDR3 size: 13 residues.

Points on this clonotype: The DNA is left out, because the CDR3 cannot be placed on it with certainty; the CDR3 is given as TCRdb lists it. This chain connects TRBV7-8 to TRBJ2-1; the table's D call of TRBD2 was not tested on the DNA. Counting both end residues, the CDR3 totals 14 amino acids. The germline V gene has CDR1 SGHVS and CDR2 FQNEAQ. The CDR3 here is CASSLVASGAREFF.

This sequence joins TRBV6-6 and TRBJ2-7; TRBD1 aligns across 9 bases. Germline V gives CDR1 MNHNY, CDR2 SVGAGI (reference sequence). J gave up 11 bases and V 5 bases, and 13 bases lay outside the gene matches. The CDR3 is 14 amino acids. CDR3 sequence: CASSPGDRAFFEYF. The CDR3 coding sequence is TGTGCCAGCAGTCCCGGGGACAGGGCTTTTTTCGAGTACTTC.

The chain has TRBV5-6 and TRBJ2-1; the D is unclear. Trimming stripped 2 bases from V and 3 bases from J, with 6 bases between. Germline lookup yields CDR1 SGHDT and CDR2 YYEEEE. The CDR3 extends over 13 amino acids. The CDR3 region is CASSFRVYNEQFF. For the CDR3, the DNA is TGTGCCAGCAGCTTCAGAGTCTACAATGAGCAGTTCTTC.

This clonotype was seen at least ten times. The V gene is TRBV3-1, the J gene TRBJ2-7; no firm D call. The V and J ends lost 4 bases and 0 bases respectively, with 4 bases between them. The germline gives CDR1 LGHDT, CDR2 YNNKEL (reference sequence). This CDR3 spans 12 amino acids. The CDR3: CASSPGSYEQYF. DNA for the CDR3: TGTGCCAGCAGCCCAGGCTCCTACGAGCAGTACTTC.

The chain carries TRBV11-1 and TRBJ2-4; 13 nucleotides match TRBD2. In germline, CDR1 is SGHAT, CDR2 FQDESV (reference sequence). This CDR3 has 14 amino acids. The junction had 9 bases not matched to a gene; V was cut back by 5 bases and J by 14 bases. CDR3 sequence (DNA): TGTGCCAGCAGCCAGGCGGGGACTAGCGGGATAAAGTACTTC. It specifies CASSQAGTSGIKYF.

This clonotype was seen only a few times. V is TRBV18 and J is TRBJ2-2; D not certain. The CDR3 has 13 amino acids. Trimming removed 0 bases from V and 1 base from J, with 0 bases in between. Germline-derived CDR1 and CDR2 are KGHSH and LQKENI. CDR3 sequence: CASSPPNTGELFF. As DNA, the CDR3 is TGTGCCAGCTCACCACCGAACACCGGGGAGCTGTTTTTT.

The CDR3 protein is CASSPTNRGRYGYTF. Here the CDR3 DNA reads TGTGCCAGCAGTCCAACGAACAGAGGCCGCTATGGCTACACCTTC. The chain employs TRBV12-3 or TRBV12-4 and TRBJ1-2; D call uncertain. Between the trimmed V and J ends, which lost 5 bases and 4 bases, there was a span of 17 bases. CDR3 size: 15 residues.

V gene TRBV15 combines with J gene TRBJ2-3, with TRBD1 matching over 8 bases. Looked up from germline, CDR1 is LNHNV and CDR2 is YYDKDF (reference sequence). Trimming removed 3 bases from V and 6 bases from J; junction bases left unmatched: 8. The CDR3 is made up of 15 amino acids. CDR3 sequence reads: CATSRWAGGSDTQYF. In nucleotides, the CDR3 is TGTGCCACCAGCAGGTGGGCAGGGGGCAGCGATACGCAGTATTTT.

V usage is TRBV7-9 and J usage is TRBJ2-2, with TRBD2 matching over 13 bases. This CDR3 has 15 residues. V shed 5 bases, J shed 4 bases, and the junction held 1 base outside the gene matches. Germline loops: CDR1 SEHNR, CDR2 FQNEAQ (reference sequence). CDR3: CASSRTSGSTGELFF. The CDR3 coding sequence is TGTGCCAGCAGCCGGACTAGCGGGAGCACCGGGGAGCTGTTTTTT.

This clonotype was counted many times. The rearrangement uses TRBV6-2 or TRBV6-3 and TRBJ2-3; D gene uncertain. The V gene lost 0 bases and the J gene lost 4 bases, with 17 bases spanning the gap. CDR3 length: 17 amino acids. Germline V gene lookup returns CDR1 MNHEY and CDR2 SVGEGT. The CDR3 DNA is TGTGCCAGCAGTTACTCTATGAGGAGCGCCCTTCCAGATACGCAGTATTTT. Its translation is CASSYSMRSALPDTQYF.

This clonotype was observed a handful of times. The chain combines TRBV7-2 with TRBJ1-2; 9 bases map to TRBD1. CDR1 SGHTA and CDR2 FQGNSA come from the germline V gene. Germline trimming cut 1 base from V and 2 bases from J; bases unmatched to any gene: 14. The CDR3 consists of 19 residues. CDR3 DNA sequence: TGTGCCAGCAGCTTAGATATGGCCGGGACAGGGAGCCCAAACTATGGCTACACCTTC. Its translation: CASSLDMAGTGSPNYGYTF.

The chain employs TRBV20-1 and TRBJ2-5, with 16 bases identical to TRBD2. The CDR3 covers 14 residues. Per germline, CDR1 DFQATT and CDR2 SNEGSKA (reference sequence). Trimming cost V 6 bases and J 6 bases; bases outside gene matches: 4. CDR3 region: CSATGLAGGKTQYF. Written as DNA, the CDR3 is TGCAGTGCGACGGGACTAGCGGGAGGGAAGACCCAGTACTTC.

The sample holds many counts of this clonotype. The CDR3, as DNA: TGTGCCAGCAGCTTAGGTTATCCTAGGGGGGCCAACGTCCTGACTTTC. This sequence encodes CASSLGYPRGANVLTF. The chain carries TRBV7-2 and TRBJ2-6; D ambiguous. Germline V CDR1 and CDR2: SGHTA, FQGNSA. This CDR3 has 16 amino acids. V lost 1 base and J 4 bases, leaving 11 bases between the germline ends.